The 12 T cell receptor beta chains presented below share a single source sample, sequenced in a study of T-cell memory formation after mild COVID-19. TCRdb re-called the 5' RACE reads through MiXCR, storing one row per CDR3 protein. This sample has around 210,000 distinct CDR3 sequences; 9.5% occur once, and the top ten carry 3.5%. Sample: PBMCs or a T cell subset sorted from them (not recorded which). The receptor set was obtained from a young man who had mild COVID-19 (a few samples of this study predate the infection). Cell type and time point are not known.

This clonotype showed up many times. The rearrangement links TRBV5-1 to TRBJ1-3; a possible D gene is TRBD1 (5 bases). V was shortened by 0 bases and J by 0 bases, with 13 bases between the two germline ends. The germline CDR1 and CDR2 sequences are SGHRS and YFSETQ. The CDR3 runs to 17 residues. CDR3 amino acids: CASSLGTKTSSGNTIYF. The DNA of the CDR3 is TGCGCCAGCAGCTTGGGGACAAAAACATCCTCTGGAAACACCATATATTTT.

The chain has TRBV25-1 and TRBJ2-3, with TRBD1 matching 8 bases. The CDR3 has 11 amino acids. From germline, CDR1 is MGHDK and CDR2 SYGVNS. The V segment lost 4 bases and the J segment 11 bases; nucleotides outside the gene matches: 2. DNA for the CDR3: TGTGCCAGCAGTGCCGGGACAGGGCAGTATTTT. It is translated as CASSAGTGQYF.

This clonotype was seen only a few times. The chain recombines TRBV7-9 with TRBJ2-1, with 8 positions matching TRBD1. This CDR3 comprises 17 residues. V shed 1 base, J shed 4 bases, and the junction held 9 bases outside the gene matches. Per the germline V gene, CDR1 is SEHNR and CDR2 is FQNEAQ (reference sequence). CDR3 DNA: TGTGCCAGCAGCTTAGGAAAACCGGGACAGGCGTACAATGAGCAGTTCTTC. This sequence encodes CASSLGKPGQAYNEQFF.

This clonotype was recorded many times. The V and J genes are TRBV12-3 or TRBV12-4 and TRBJ2-1, with a weak D call TRBD2 (5 bases). The CDR3 extends over 12 amino acids. Trimming removed 1 base from V and 10 bases from J, with 8 bases in between. The CDR3 DNA sequence: TGTGCCAGCAGTTTAGATTCGGGAGAGCAGTTCTTC. Encoded protein: CASSLDSGEQFF.

The table lists this clonotype with a few counts. The chain carries TRBV20-1 and TRBJ1-5; 7 nucleotides line up with TRBD1. Germline CDR1 DFQATT, CDR2 SNEGSKA (reference sequence). V lost 3 bases to trimming and J lost 0 bases; unmatched junction nucleotides: 8. The CDR3 sequence is 16 residues long. CDR3 residues: CSARVTGTVSNQPQHF. The CDR3 coding sequence is TGCAGTGCTAGGGTGACCGGGACAGTTAGCAATCAGCCCCAGCATTTT.

This clonotype has just a few counts. This chain links TRBV18 with TRBJ2-2; D unclear. Per germline, CDR1 KGHSH and CDR2 LQKENI. Trimming shortened V by 1 base and J by 3 bases, and 9 bases separated the two germline ends. The CDR3 has 15 residues. This CDR3 is CASSPRISHTGELFF. For the CDR3, the DNA is TGTGCCAGCTCACCACGGATTAGCCACACCGGGGAGCTGTTTTTT.

The sample holds a few counts of this clonotype. The chain is built from TRBV2 and TRBJ2-5; D is possibly TRBD2 (5 bases). The CDR3 is made up of 11 amino acids. Per germline, CDR1 SNHLY and CDR2 FYNNEI. V gave up 6 bases and J gave up 7 bases, with 9 bases separating them. The CDR3 reads CASSASGTQYF. The CDR3 region has the DNA TGTGCCAGCAGCGCCAGCGGGACCCAGTACTTC.

This clonotype was observed a few times. The J gene is TRBJ1-2, the V gene TRBV4-3, with 10 bases identical to TRBD1. CDR3 length equals 17 residues. In germline, CDR1 is LGHNA, CDR2 YSLEER. With 1 base clipped from V and 6 bases from J, the junction kept 11 bases outside the gene matches. DNA for the CDR3: TGCGCCAGCAGCCAAGGGGCTGCCGGGACAGGGGTAGATGGCTACACCTTC. Its protein product is CASSQGAAGTGVDGYTF.

This clonotype showed up many times. As DNA, the CDR3 is TGTGCCAGCAGTCAAAAGCCCGGGAGAGGCTACGAGCAGTACTTC. Its protein product is CASSQKPGRGYEQYF. This chain connects TRBV27 to TRBJ2-7, with TRBD2 as a possible D gene (6 bases). Deletions cut 5 bases from V and 3 bases from J, with 17 bases between. The V gene's germline CDR1 is MNHEY and CDR2 SMNVEV (reference sequence). The CDR3 is made up of 15 amino acids.

This clonotype was seen many times. The chain uses TRBV6-5 and TRBJ2-7; perhaps D is TRBD1 or TRBD2 (7 bases each). The CDR3 loop spans 14 amino acids. Trimming cost V 6 bases and J 4 bases, with 16 bases left between them. Germline V gene lookup returns CDR1 MNHEY and CDR2 SVGAGI. The CDR3 DNA sequence: TGTGCCAGCAGCCGCCAGGGGGGGGATTACGAGCAGTACTTC. This encodes CASSRQGGDYEQYF.

This clonotype was seen ten or more times. V usage is TRBV3-1 and J usage is TRBJ1-5, with 7 bases aligning to TRBD1. The length of the CDR3 is 13 residues. The junction had 5 bases not matched to a gene; V was cut back by 8 bases and J by 4 bases. CDR1 is LGHDT, CDR2 YNNKEL, per germline (reference sequence). CDR3 protein: CASSQDRNQPQHF. In nucleotides, the CDR3 is TGTGCCAGCTCACAGGACAGGAATCAGCCCCAGCATTTT.

In its sample, this clonotype was seen many times. The rearrangement links TRBV7-2 to TRBJ2-7; TRBD1 agrees at 7 bases. The ends lost 4 bases at V and 5 bases at J; junction bases unmatched: 2. This CDR3 spans 12 amino acids. Looked up from germline, CDR1 is SGHTA and CDR2 is FQGNSA. CDR3 amino acids: CASSSTGHEQYF. CDR3 nucleotide sequence: TGTGCCAGCAGCTCGACAGGGCACGAGCAGTACTTC.